These T cell receptor beta chains were read from a single sample in a study of metastatic and nonmetastatic thyroid tumors. TCRdb reprocessed the PCR reads using MiXCR. The sample includes around 40,000 clones, 17% of them seen just once. The sequencing sample was made of blood. Every receptor here comes from a male donor with papillary thyroid cancer or a benign thyroid nodule (not recorded which). Some clones in this sample may be carry-over from other donors' samples. The CDR3 runs from the conserved cysteine through the conserved F or W. D genes are given only for firm matches. Size values are once, few and many counts, or a class for expanded clones, and some rows have none.

J gene: TRBJ2-2
clone size: many
D gene: .
V gene: TRBV9
CDR3 DNA: TGTGCCAGCAGCCTCTCTCCCGGGACTCCCACGAACACCGGGGAGCTGTTTTTT
CDR3 protein: CASSLSPGTPTNTGELFF

J gene: TRBJ2-5
clone size: .
D gene: .
V gene: TRBV12-3/TRBV12-4
CDR3 DNA: TGTGCCAGCAGCATAAACGGATCCCAAGAGACCCAGTACTTC
CDR3 protein: CASSINGSQETQYF

J gene: TRBJ2-1
clone size: many
D gene: TRBD1
V gene: TRBV7-2
CDR3 DNA: TGTGCCAGCAGTTGGGGACAGGTCGTTTACAATGAGCAGTTCTTC
CDR3 protein: CASSWGQVVYNEQFF

J gene: TRBJ2-3
clone size: many
D gene: .
V gene: TRBV11-1
CDR3 DNA: TGTGCCAGCAGCTTGAACACAGATACGCAGTATTTT
CDR3 protein: CASSLNTDTQYF

J gene: TRBJ1-2
clone size: .
D gene: .
V gene: TRBV5-4
CDR3 DNA: TGTGCCAGCAGCACCCCGGACAAAAACTATGGCTACACCTTC
CDR3 protein: CASSTPDKNYGYTF

J gene: TRBJ2-2
clone size: .
D gene: TRBD2
V gene: TRBV12-3/TRBV12-4
CDR3 DNA: TGTGCCAGCAGGCCTACTCCGGTACTAGCGGGTAACACTGGGGAGCTGTTTTTT
CDR3 protein: CASRPTPVLAGNTGELFF

J gene: TRBJ2-2
clone size: .
D gene: .
V gene: TRBV28
CDR3 DNA: .
CDR3 protein: CASILEGTGELFF

J gene: TRBJ2-3
clone size: .
D gene: .
V gene: TRBV7-3
CDR3 DNA: TGTGCCAGCAGCCCAGGGTGGTGGCCGACAGATACGCAGTATTTT
CDR3 protein: CASSPGWWPTDTQYF

J gene: TRBJ2-2
clone size: medium-sized
D gene: TRBD2
V gene: TRBV24-1
CDR3 DNA: TGTGCCACCAGTGATCCACGGGGGGGCGTATACACCGGGGAGCTGTTTTTT
CDR3 protein: CATSDPRGGVYTGELFF

J gene: TRBJ1-1
clone size: many
D gene: TRBD1
V gene: TRBV15
CDR3 DNA: TGTGCCACCAGCAGCGACAGGGGGCTCACTGAAGCTTTCTTT
CDR3 protein: CATSSDRGLTEAFF

J gene: TRBJ2-1
clone size: many
D gene: .
V gene: TRBV9
CDR3 DNA: TGTGCCAGCAGCGTCTGGGGGAGTGAGAATGAGCAGTTCTTC
CDR3 protein: CASSVWGSENEQFF

J gene: TRBJ2-3
clone size: many
D gene: TRBD2
V gene: TRBV11-3
CDR3 DNA: TGTGCCAGCAGCCTAGGTGCGGGGGGCACAGATACGCAGTATTTT
CDR3 protein: CASSLGAGGTDTQYF

J gene: TRBJ2-2
clone size: many
D gene: .
V gene: TRBV5-4
CDR3 DNA: TGTGCCAGCAGCTACAGGGTTGTCGGCGGGGAGCTGTTTTTT
CDR3 protein: CASSYRVVGGELFF

J gene: TRBJ2-5
clone size: few
D gene: TRBD1
V gene: TRBV6-1
CDR3 DNA: TGTGCCAGCCATTCGACAGGGCGGCAATGGACCCAGTACTTC
CDR3 protein: CASHSTGRQWTQYF

J gene: TRBJ2-3
clone size: many
D gene: TRBD2
V gene: TRBV6-4
CDR3 DNA: TGTGCCAGCAGTGACTCGACTAGCGGGGGGGCAGATACGCAGTATTTT
CDR3 protein: CASSDSTSGGADTQYF

J gene: TRBJ2-1
clone size: many
D gene: TRBD1
V gene: TRBV4-1
CDR3 DNA: TGCGCCAGCAGCCAAGGGCCCACAGGGGGCTGGAATGAGCAGTTCTTC
CDR3 protein: CASSQGPTGGWNEQFF

J gene: TRBJ1-5
clone size: many
D gene: .
V gene: TRBV7-9
CDR3 DNA: TGTGCCAGCAGCTTACACACCAATCAGCCCCAGCATTTT
CDR3 protein: CASSLHTNQPQHF

J gene: TRBJ1-6
clone size: .
D gene: .
V gene: TRBV12-3/TRBV12-4
CDR3 DNA: TGTGCCAGCATCCGGGGATGGACTCGTAATTCACCCCTCCACTTT
CDR3 protein: CASIRGWTRNSPLHF

J gene: TRBJ2-3
clone size: few
D gene: TRBD1
V gene: TRBV6-5
CDR3 DNA: TGTGCCAGCAGTTCGGGACAGGGTGTTACAGATACGCAGTATTTT
CDR3 protein: CASSSGQGVTDTQYF

J gene: TRBJ2-7
clone size: many
D gene: .
V gene: TRBV7-2
CDR3 DNA: TGTGCCAGCAGCTTAGTTCAGGGGTTATACGAGCAGTACTTC
CDR3 protein: CASSLVQGLYEQYF

J gene: TRBJ2-2
clone size: .
D gene: TRBD1
V gene: TRBV2
CDR3 DNA: TGTGCCAGCAGTGGGGCAGGGGGCCGGGAGCTGTTTTTT
CDR3 protein: CASSGAGGRELFF

J gene: TRBJ2-5
clone size: many
D gene: .
V gene: TRBV7-9
CDR3 DNA: TGTGCCAGCAGCGTAAACGCCGAAAGGACCCAGTACTTC
CDR3 protein: CASSVNAERTQYF

J gene: TRBJ1-5
clone size: many
D gene: .
V gene: TRBV6-1
CDR3 DNA: TGTGCCAGCATGGGGCAGGTCAATCAGCCCCAGCATTTT
CDR3 protein: CASMGQVNQPQHF

J gene: TRBJ2-7
clone size: many
D gene: TRBD2
V gene: TRBV9
CDR3 DNA: TGTGCCAGCAGCGTAGATATGACTAGCGGGGCCCTATACTTC
CDR3 protein: CASSVDMTSGALYF

J gene: TRBJ2-1
clone size: many
D gene: TRBD2
V gene: TRBV12-3/TRBV12-4
CDR3 DNA: TGTGCCAGCAGTTTTGATACCGGGACTAGCTATCATCAGGAGTTCTTC
CDR3 protein: CASSFDTGTSYHQEFF

J gene: TRBJ2-1
clone size: many
D gene: TRBD2
V gene: TRBV5-1
CDR3 DNA: TGCGCCAGCAGCCCGGGGCGGGGACTAGCGGTACATGAGCAGTTCTTC
CDR3 protein: CASSPGRGLAVHEQFF